This TCR beta chain is drawn from a study of tumor-infiltrating lymphocytes in primary liver carcinoma. Priming with a constant-region primer yielded TCR beta cDNA from 450 to 600 ng total RNA. Three nested multiplex PCR rounds, a slightly modified ARM-PCR, produced the libraries for TCR beta. The first two PCR rounds used TRBV1-TRBV30 forward primers with a C-beta reverse primer, around 10 cycles each. TCRdb fed the multiplex PCR reads into MiXCR, producing one record per CDR3 protein. In the table there are 60,000 to 90,000 distinct CDR3 sequences, 55% to 75% of which are singletons. About this clonotype: Its antigen is undetermined.

Unsorted bulk tissue of roughly 18-31 mg yielded co-extracted RNA and DNA. The patients had histopathologically diagnosed primary liver carcinoma, and their disease was treated by surgical resection. Germline V gene data show CDR1 as SEHNR and CDR2 as FQNEAQ (reference sequence). This CDR3 is built from 13 residues. Trimming shortened V by 11 bases and J by 6 bases, and 20 bases separated the two germline ends. Study results and limitations: Just about 7-25% of leading clones were found in every one of five regions.

V usage is TRBV7-9 and J usage is TRBJ2-7; D could derive from TRBD1 or TRBD2 (5 bases each). Source material: liver tumor tissue from sampling region 4. Subset: tumor region T4, right-lateral pole. This receptor was obtained from a middle-aged man with primary liver carcinoma and hepatitis B virus infection. CDR3 sequence (DNA): TGTGCCGGAACTTTGGGGGAACAGTGCGAGCAGTACTTC. This codes for CAGTLGEQCEQYF. The variable domain in full, completed from reference TRBV7-9 and TRBJ2-7, reads DTGVSQNPRHKITKRGQNVTFRCDPISEHNRLYWYRQTLGQGPEFLTYFQNEAQLEKSRLLSDRFSAERPKGSFSTLEIQRTEQGDSAMYLCAGTLGEQCEQYFGPGTRLTVT.